The subject of this entry is one TCR beta chain. The data were obtained in a study of blood T cell repertoires in COVID-19. The study recruited people aged roughly 18 to 95 years across around 23 US areas. Self-reported history from a screening survey and questionnaire set each donor's cohort. All recovered Cohort 3 donors got two negative PCRs, got clearance, or saw symptom resolution. Germline lookup yields CDR1 MNHEY and CDR2 SMNVEV (reference sequence). The CDR3 covers 14 residues. V lost 6 bases to trimming and J lost 1 base; unmatched junction nucleotides: 5. Clones were read by immunoSEQ multiplex PCR, and TCRdb kept only the in-frame ones, dropping some. The data hold just over 300,000 clones, with approximately 85% observed a single time.

Sequenced: PBMCs or T cells enriched from blood (not recorded which). The V call is TRBV27, the J call TRBJ1-1, with 7 bases aligning to TRBD1. This receptor was taken from a man aged 25 to 45 who had recovered from COVID-19. For the CDR3, the DNA is TGTGCCAGCAGACCGGGACAGTCGAACACTGAAGCTTTCTTT. Translated: CASRPGQSNTEAFF.